This entry is about one T cell receptor (beta chain). Its antigen remains unidentified. The cDNA was produced through 5'RACE with 10-nucleotide random UMIs. From the 5' RACE reads, TCRdb called clonotypes with MiXCR, one entry per CDR3 protein. The table lists 16,000 or so distinct CDR3 sequences, roughly 9% of them singletons. V shed 10 bases and J shed 5 bases, with 21 bases lying between them. CDR3 length: 14 amino acids. Germline loops: CDR1 MNHNY, CDR2 SVGAGI (reference sequence). The data were obtained in a study of neurological immune-mediated disorders. General study points: There were no CDR3 amino acid sequences shared by expanded clones across subjects, a result suggesting private repertoires in all groups.

Sequenced material: CD8+ T cells from blood. This rearrangement joins TRBV6-6 to TRBJ2-7, with a possible D match to TRBD2 (6 bases). This TCR was sampled from a man in his fifties or sixties in good health. The CDR3 DNA follows: TGTGCCACCACCGAACTGGAGGGCCTCCACGAGCAGTACTTC. This encodes CATTELEGLHEQYF.